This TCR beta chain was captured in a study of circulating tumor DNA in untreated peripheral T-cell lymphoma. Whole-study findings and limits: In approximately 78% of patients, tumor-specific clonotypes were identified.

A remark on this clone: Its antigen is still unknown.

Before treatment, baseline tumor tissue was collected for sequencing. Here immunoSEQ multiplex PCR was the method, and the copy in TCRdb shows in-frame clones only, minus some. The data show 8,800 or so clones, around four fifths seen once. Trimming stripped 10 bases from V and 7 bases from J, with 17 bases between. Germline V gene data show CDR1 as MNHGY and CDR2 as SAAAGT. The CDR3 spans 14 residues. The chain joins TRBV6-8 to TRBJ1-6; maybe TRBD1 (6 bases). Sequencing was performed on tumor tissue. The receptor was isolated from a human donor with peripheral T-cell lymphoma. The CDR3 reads CAIRGEAPNSPLHF. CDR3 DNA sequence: TGTGCCATCAGGGGTGAGGCCCCGAATTCACCCCTCCACTTT.